This TCR beta chain stems from a study of T cells in Graves' hyperthyroidism and ophthalmopathy (dated by TCRdb to about 2019). Study-wide context: TCR V-J signatures able to tell the groups apart were searched for in a discovery cohort of more than 90 patients, of whom approximately 40 had Graves' ophthalmopathy and roughly 59 had stable Graves' hyperthyroidism. TCR Vbeta CDR3 sequencing of 120 to 150 peripheral blood samples (approximately 44 ophthalmopathy, about 75 hyperthyroidism and roughly 17 progressor patients) is reported in the paper. An independent validation cohort of around 19 hyperthyroidism patients and approximately 16 patients who later progressed to ophthalmopathy tested prospective prediction of ophthalmopathy. The 95 to 100 discovery patients were randomly divided into training and test sets at a 7:3 ratio. Following sampling, methimazole starting at 30 mg daily was given to hyperthyroidism patients, and high-dose intravenous methylprednisolone was given to ophthalmopathy patients. In addition, the study compared T-cell repertoires in thyroid tissue and in blood from about 6 Graves' hyperthyroidism patients.

As to this clonotype: The antigen it binds to is not known. Base qualities are not provided; no much larger clone lies one nucleotide away.

Any patient with an uncontrolled infection, another autoimmune disease, pregnancy or lactation was excluded. Diagnoses relied on clinical symptoms, serum thyroxine and TRAb, thyroid ultrasound and orbital computed tomography. Total RNA was extracted using Trizol reagent, and RNA quality was assessed on an Agilent 2100 Bioanalyzer. TCR beta CDR3 regions were amplified from RNA transcripts. For the first round of RT-PCR on the TCR CDR3, the HTBI primer set was used together with the Qiagen OneStep RT-PCR kit. Libraries were constructed in a second round of multiplex PCR, after which size selection and purification were carried out. Paired-end sequencing of the libraries was performed with 100 bp reads on an Illumina HiSeq2000. Processing in the source paper ran as follows. Raw data were processed with SOAPnuke, discarding reads with adapters, uncalled bases, mean Phred below 15, or no exact constant-primer or identifier match. High-quality paired reads were merged using COPE v1.2.5, and each unique nucleotide sequence was defined as a clonotype. Clonotypes were aligned to IMGT TRBV, TRBD and TRBJ reference segments using MiTCR v1.1. The analysis included only V-J combinations with a frequency above 0.0001, which together covered roughly 99% of the repertoires. The TCS score was defined as F50 (clonal expansion) divided by E x V (chaos), with BLOSUM62-based TCRdist calculated between CDR3 peptides within each V-J. Welch's t-statistics and random forest reduced several hundred V-J features to roughly 13, which were used in a naive Bayes classifier (R e1071). The Morisita-Horn index was used to measure how similar the thyroid and blood repertoires were. TCRdb reprocessed the public reads (quality trimming at Q25 with fastp, clone calling with MiXCR) and kept in-frame beta chains. Every distinct CDR3 protein forms one entry, paired with its most common genes and DNA. What appears here as the V and J calls and clone size reflects TCRdb's work, not the paper's. The sample table shows 500,000 to 600,000 distinct CDR3 sequences, and about 43% are seen once. 15% to 20% of the sample is in the top ten clones.

Spanning cysteine to phenylalanine, the CDR3 consists of 13 amino acids. The DNA shown is the 39-base CDR3, in frame from base 1. The germline V gene sets CDR1 to MNHNS and CDR2 to SASEGT. V gives up 4 bases and J gives up 9 bases, and the segment between their germline ends measures 15 bases. Overall study outcomes, separate from this receptor: During validation, the model predicted progression to ophthalmopathy a median of around six months ahead of onset, with more than 60% sensitivity and less than 85% specificity. Most expanded thyroid clonotypes (frequency above 0.001) were also found in blood, which suggests that blood repertoires may mirror thyroid immune responses. No statistical method was used to set the sample size in advance, and investigators knew the group allocation. A 13 V-J signature model separated ophthalmopathy from stable hyperthyroidism, with roughly 88% sensitivity and roughly 81% specificity in cross-validation and 80%/75% in testing.

Source material: peripheral blood or thyroid tissue (not recorded which). The chain joins TRBV6-1 to TRBJ2-5; the D gene could be either TRBD1 or TRBD2, each agreeing at 6 bases. This clonotype was sampled from an adult woman with Graves' disease, either hyperthyroidism or ophthalmopathy (not recorded which). The CDR3 amino acid sequence is: CASSGGPRGAQYF. At the DNA level, the sequence is TGTGCCAGCAGTGGGGGTCCAAGGGGGGCCCAGTACTTC.